Listed below are T cell receptor beta chains from one sample, sequenced in a study of beta chain features in type 1 diabetes. Profiling relied on immunoSEQ multiplex PCR, and the TCRdb table lists in-frame clones only, not all of them. Of 330,000 or so clones in the sample, about 12% are singletons; the top ten hold about 0.01%. The sequenced sample consisted of naive CD4+ T cells from blood. The origin of the receptors is a woman under 30 with type 1 diabetes. The CDR3 runs from the conserved cysteine through the conserved F or W. Fields, in order: clone size, J gene, D gene, V gene, CDR3 protein, CDR3 DNA. A D gene is named only where the DNA matches it firmly. The listing skips clone size in some rows; elsewhere it reads once, few, many or a size class.

size: .
J: TRBJ2-4
D: TRBD2
V: TRBV6-6
CDR3: CASRQTSNNIQYF
DNA: TGTGCCAGCAGACAGACTAGCAACAACATTCAGTACTTC

size: .
J: TRBJ2-7
D: .
V: TRBV4-1
CDR3: CASSLTGNYEQYF
DNA: TGCGCCAGCAGTCTCACAGGGAATTACGAGCAGTACTTC

size: few
J: TRBJ2-1
D: TRBD1
V: TRBV6-4
CDR3: CASSEGTGREQFF
DNA: TGTGCCAGCAGCGAAGGGACAGGAAGGGAGCAGTTCTTC

size: few
J: TRBJ2-5
D: TRBD2
V: TRBV4-3
CDR3: CASSLRSGAYQETQYF
DNA: TGCGCCAGCAGCCTAAGGAGCGGGGCGTACCAAGAGACCCAGTACTTC

size: .
J: TRBJ1-5
D: .
V: TRBV4-3
CDR3: CASSQGPGGPQHF
DNA: TGCGCCAGCAGCCAAGGGCCGGGGGGGCCCCAGCATTTT

size: few
J: TRBJ1-5
D: .
V: TRBV7-2
CDR3: CASSPFRVDQPQHF
DNA: TGTGCCAGCAGCCCATTCAGGGTTGATCAGCCCCAGCATTTT

size: few
J: TRBJ1-1
D: .
V: TRBV6-5
CDR3: CASSDRFDTEAFF
DNA: TGTGCCAGCAGTGACAGATTTGACACTGAAGCTTTCTTT

size: few
J: TRBJ2-5
D: TRBD1
V: TRBV9
CDR3: CASSRTGASETQYF
DNA: TGTGCCAGCAGCCGGACAGGGGCTTCAGAGACCCAGTACTTC

size: few
J: TRBJ2-5
D: TRBD2
V: TRBV18
CDR3: CASSPFVLGGSGETQYF
DNA: TGTGCCAGCTCACCATTCGTATTGGGCGGGAGTGGAGAGACCCAGTACTTC

size: .
J: TRBJ2-2
D: .
V: TRBV28
CDR3: CASRIAGYTGELFF
DNA: TGTGCCAGCAGGATCGCAGGGTACACCGGGGAGCTGTTTTTT

size: few
J: TRBJ1-1
D: .
V: TRBV29-1
CDR3: CSVELGGGTEAFF
DNA: TGCAGCGTTGAGTTAGGGGGAGGGACTGAAGCTTTCTTT

size: .
J: TRBJ1-1
D: .
V: TRBV7-3
CDR3: CASGWEANTEAFF
DNA: TGTGCCAGCGGGTGGGAGGCGAACACTGAAGCTTTCTTT

size: few
J: TRBJ2-4
D: .
V: TRBV29-1
CDR3: CSFTVAKNIQYF
DNA: TGCAGCTTCACTGTAGCCAAAAACATTCAGTACTTC

size: .
J: TRBJ1-1
D: TRBD1
V: TRBV7-8
CDR3: CASSLDRVGEAFF
DNA: TGTGCCAGCAGCTTGGACAGGGTGGGTGAAGCTTTCTTT

size: .
J: TRBJ2-7
D: TRBD1
V: TRBV18
CDR3: CASSEQGYIPYEQYF
DNA: TGTGCCAGCTCAGAACAGGGGTACATTCCCTACGAGCAGTACTTC

size: .
J: TRBJ2-1
D: TRBD2
V: TRBV11-3
CDR3: CASSLTSGNSYNEQFF
DNA: TGTGCCAGCAGCTTGACTAGCGGAAACTCCTACAATGAGCAGTTCTTC

size: .
J: TRBJ2-3
D: .
V: TRBV19
CDR3: CASRDVPGTDTQYF
DNA: TGTGCCAGTCGGGATGTCCCTGGCACAGATACGCAGTATTTT

size: .
J: TRBJ1-1
D: .
V: TRBV11-3
CDR3: CASSWGGRNTEAFF
DNA: TGTGCCAGCAGCTGGGGCGGACGGAACACTGAAGCTTTCTTT

size: few
J: TRBJ1-5
D: .
V: TRBV27
CDR3: CASSPNRDSNQPQHF
DNA: TGTGCCAGCAGTCCGAACAGGGATAGCAATCAGCCCCAGCATTTT

size: few
J: TRBJ1-5
D: .
V: TRBV7-3
CDR3: CASSLEAGLGQPQHF
DNA: TGTGCCAGCAGCTTAGAGGCAGGGTTGGGTCAGCCCCAGCATTTT

size: few
J: TRBJ1-2
D: TRBD1
V: TRBV6-5
CDR3: CASSSSGTGASRDYTF
DNA: TGTGCCAGCAGTTCCTCCGGGACAGGGGCGAGTCGCGACTACACCTTC

size: few
J: TRBJ1-6
D: .
V: TRBV6-5
CDR3: CASPRGSYNSPLHF
DNA: TGTGCCAGCCCCAGGGGATCCTATAATTCACCCCTCCACTTT

size: .
J: TRBJ2-7
D: .
V: TRBV7-9
CDR3: CASSFSQSYEQYF
DNA: TGTGCCAGCAGCTTCTCACAGAGTTACGAGCAGTACTTC

size: few
J: TRBJ2-1
D: TRBD2
V: TRBV27
CDR3: CASSFLTSGTYNEQFF
DNA: TGTGCCAGCAGTTTCTTGACTAGCGGAACCTACAATGAGCAGTTCTTC